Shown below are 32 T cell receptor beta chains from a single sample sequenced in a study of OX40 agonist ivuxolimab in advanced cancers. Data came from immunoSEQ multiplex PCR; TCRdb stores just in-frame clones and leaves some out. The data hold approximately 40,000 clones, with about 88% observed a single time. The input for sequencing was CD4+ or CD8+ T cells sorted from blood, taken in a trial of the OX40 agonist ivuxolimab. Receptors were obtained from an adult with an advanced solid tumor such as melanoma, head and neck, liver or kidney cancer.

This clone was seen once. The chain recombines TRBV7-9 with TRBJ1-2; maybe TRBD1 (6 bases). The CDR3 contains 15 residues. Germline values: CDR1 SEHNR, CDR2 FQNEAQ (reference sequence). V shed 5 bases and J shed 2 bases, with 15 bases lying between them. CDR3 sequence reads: CASSPDRSENYGYTF. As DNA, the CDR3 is TGTGCCAGCAGCCCCGACAGGAGTGAGAACTATGGCTACACCTTC.

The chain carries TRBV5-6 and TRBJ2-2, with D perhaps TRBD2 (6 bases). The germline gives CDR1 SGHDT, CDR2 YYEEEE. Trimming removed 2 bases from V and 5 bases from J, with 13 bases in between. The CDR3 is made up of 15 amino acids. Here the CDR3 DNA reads TGTGCCAGCAGCTTTGGAGGGCTGAGGACCGGGGAGCTGTTTTTT. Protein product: CASSFGGLRTGELFF.

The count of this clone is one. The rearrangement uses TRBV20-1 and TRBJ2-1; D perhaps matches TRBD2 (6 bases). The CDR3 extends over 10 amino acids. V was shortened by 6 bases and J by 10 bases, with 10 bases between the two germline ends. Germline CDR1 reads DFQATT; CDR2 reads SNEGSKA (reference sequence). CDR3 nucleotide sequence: TGCAGTGCCTCTAGCGCCGAGCAGTTCTTC. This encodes CSASSAEQFF.

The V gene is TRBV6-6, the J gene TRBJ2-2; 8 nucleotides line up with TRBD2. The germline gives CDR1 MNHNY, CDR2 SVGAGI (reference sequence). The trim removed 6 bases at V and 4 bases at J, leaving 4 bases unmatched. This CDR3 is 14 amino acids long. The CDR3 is CASRPGTSTGELFF. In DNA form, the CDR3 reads TGTGCCAGCAGACCCGGGACTAGCACCGGGGAGCTGTTTTTT.

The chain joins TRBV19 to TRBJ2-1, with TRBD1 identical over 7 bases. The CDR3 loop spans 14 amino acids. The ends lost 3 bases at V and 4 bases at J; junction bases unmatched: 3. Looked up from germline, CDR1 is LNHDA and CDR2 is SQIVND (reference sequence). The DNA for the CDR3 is TGTGCCAGTAGTATGGGGACAGCATACAATGAGCAGTTCTTC. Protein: CASSMGTAYNEQFF.

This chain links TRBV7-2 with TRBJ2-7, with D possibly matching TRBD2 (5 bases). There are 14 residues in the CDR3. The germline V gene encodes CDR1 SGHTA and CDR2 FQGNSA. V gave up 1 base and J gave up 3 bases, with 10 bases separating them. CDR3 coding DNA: TGTGCCAGCAGCTTAGTAGCGCGAAGCTACGAGCAGTACTTC. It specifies CASSLVARSYEQYF.

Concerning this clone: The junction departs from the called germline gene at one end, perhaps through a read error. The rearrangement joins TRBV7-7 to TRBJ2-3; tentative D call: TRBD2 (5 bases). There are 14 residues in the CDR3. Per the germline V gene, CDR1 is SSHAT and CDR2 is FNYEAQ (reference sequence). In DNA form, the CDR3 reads TGTGCTAGCAGCTTGGGAGTCTTCACAGATACGCAGTATTTT. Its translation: CASSLGVFTDTQYF. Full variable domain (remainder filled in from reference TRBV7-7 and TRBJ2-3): GAGVSQSPRYKVTKRGQDVTLRCDPISSHATLYWYQQALGQGPEFLTYFNYEAQPDKSGLPSDRFSAERPEGSISTLTIQRTEQRDSAMYRCASSLGVFTDTQYFGPGTRLTVL.

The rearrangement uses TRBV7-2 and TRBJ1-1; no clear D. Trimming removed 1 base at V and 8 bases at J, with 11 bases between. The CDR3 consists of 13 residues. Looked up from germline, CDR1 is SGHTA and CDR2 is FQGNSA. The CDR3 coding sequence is TGTGCCAGCAGCTTAGGTTTTGCACCAGAAGCTTTCTTT. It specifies CASSLGFAPEAFF.

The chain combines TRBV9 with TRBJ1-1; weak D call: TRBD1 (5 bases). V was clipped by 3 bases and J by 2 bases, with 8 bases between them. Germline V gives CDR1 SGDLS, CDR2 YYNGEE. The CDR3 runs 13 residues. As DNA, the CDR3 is TGTGCCAGCAGCGCAGGGATTAACACTGAAGCTTTCTTT. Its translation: CASSAGINTEAFF.

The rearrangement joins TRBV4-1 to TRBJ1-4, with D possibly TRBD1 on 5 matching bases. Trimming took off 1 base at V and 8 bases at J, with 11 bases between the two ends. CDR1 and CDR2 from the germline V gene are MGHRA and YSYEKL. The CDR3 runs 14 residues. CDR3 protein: CASSQGQGNEKLFF. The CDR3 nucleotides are TGCGCCAGCAGCCAAGGGCAGGGTAACGAAAAACTGTTTTTT.

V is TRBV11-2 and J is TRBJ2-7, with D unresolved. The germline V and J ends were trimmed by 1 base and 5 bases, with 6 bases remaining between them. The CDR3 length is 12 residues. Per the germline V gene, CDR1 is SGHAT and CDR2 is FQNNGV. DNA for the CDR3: TGTGCCAGCAGCTTAGTGGGGAACGAGCAGTACTTC. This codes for CASSLVGNEQYF.

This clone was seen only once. The CDR3 coding sequence is TGCGCCAGCAGTGCAGGGGGGGGAATTTCACCCCTCCACTTT. It yields the protein CASSAGGGISPLHF. This sequence joins TRBV4-1 and TRBJ1-6, with 7 bases matching TRBD1. This CDR3 has 14 amino acids. V shed 6 bases, J shed 9 bases, and the junction held 8 bases outside the gene matches. Germline assignment: CDR1 MGHRA and CDR2 YSYEKL.

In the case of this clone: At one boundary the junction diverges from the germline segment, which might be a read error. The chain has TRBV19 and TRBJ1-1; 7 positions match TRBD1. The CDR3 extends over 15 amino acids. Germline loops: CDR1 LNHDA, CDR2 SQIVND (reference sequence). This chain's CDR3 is CASSPTGRGDTKAFF. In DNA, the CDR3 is TGTGCCAGTAGTCCGACAGGGCGCGGCGACACTAAAGCTTTCTTT. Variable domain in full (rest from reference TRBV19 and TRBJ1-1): DGGITQSPKYLFRKEGQNVTLSCEQNLNHDAMYWYRQDPGQGLRLIYYSQIVNDFQKGDIAEGYSVSREKKESFPLTVTSAQKNPTAFYLCASSPTGRGDTKAFFGQGTRLTVV.

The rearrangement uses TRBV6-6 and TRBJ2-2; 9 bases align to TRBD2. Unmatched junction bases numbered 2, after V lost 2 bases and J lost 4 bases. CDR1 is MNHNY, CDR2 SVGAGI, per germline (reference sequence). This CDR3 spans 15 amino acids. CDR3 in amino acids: CASSYGGRGTGELFF. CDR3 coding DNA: TGTGCCAGCAGTTACGGCGGGAGGGGCACCGGGGAGCTGTTTTTT.

Here the CDR3 reads CASSLGTGGGEKLFF. The CDR3 nucleotides read TGTGCCAGCAGCCTAGGGACAGGGGGTGGTGAAAAACTGTTTTTT. The chain links TRBV5-5 to TRBJ1-4; 11 positions agree with TRBD1. V shed 4 bases and J 7 bases; nucleotides not matched to a gene: 6. The CDR3 extends over 15 amino acids. Germline values: CDR1 SGHKS, CDR2 YYEKEE (reference sequence). The complete variable domain, with remaining parts taken from reference TRBV5-5 and TRBJ1-4, reads DAGVTQSPTHLIKTRGQQVTLRCSPISGHKSVSWYQQVLGQGPQFIFQYYEKEERGRGNFPDRFSARQFPNYSSELNVNALLLGDSALYLCASSLGTGGGEKLFFGSGTQLSVL.

The CDR3 protein is CASSQNNGQGYNEQFF. The DNA of the CDR3 is TGCGCCAGCAGCCAAAATAACGGACAGGGTTACAATGAGCAGTTCTTC. The chain joins TRBV4-1 to TRBJ2-1; 8 bases are shared with TRBD1. The V segment lost 2 bases and the J segment 4 bases; nucleotides outside the gene matches: 7. CDR3 length: 16 amino acids. Germline V lookup: CDR1 MGHRA, CDR2 YSYEKL.

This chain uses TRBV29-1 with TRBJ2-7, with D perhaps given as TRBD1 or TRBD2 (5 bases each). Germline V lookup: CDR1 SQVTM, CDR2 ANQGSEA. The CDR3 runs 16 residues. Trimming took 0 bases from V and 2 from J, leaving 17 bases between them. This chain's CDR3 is CSVEDRIPGPTYEQYF. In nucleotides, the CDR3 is TGCAGCGTTGAAGATCGCATACCGGGACCCACCTACGAGCAGTACTTC.

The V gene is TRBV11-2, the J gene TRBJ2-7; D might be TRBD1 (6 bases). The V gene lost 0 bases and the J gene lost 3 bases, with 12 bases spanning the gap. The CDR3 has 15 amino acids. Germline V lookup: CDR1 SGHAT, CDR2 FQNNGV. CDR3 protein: CASSLDPGHHYEQYF. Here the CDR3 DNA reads TGTGCCAGCAGCTTAGATCCGGGACACCACTACGAGCAGTACTTC.

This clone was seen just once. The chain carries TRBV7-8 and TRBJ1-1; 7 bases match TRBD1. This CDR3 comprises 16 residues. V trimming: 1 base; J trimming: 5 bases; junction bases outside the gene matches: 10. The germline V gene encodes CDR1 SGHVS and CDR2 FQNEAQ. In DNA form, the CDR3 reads TGTGCCAGCAGCTTAGGTCGGGGACAGTGGGTTACTGAAGCTTTCTTT. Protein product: CASSLGRGQWVTEAFF.

The CDR3 reads CASSSGTEVGEQPQHF. The CDR3 nucleotides read TGTGCCAGCAGCTCCGGGACAGAAGTAGGGGAACAGCCCCAGCATTTT. The chain carries TRBV7-9 and TRBJ1-5; 7 bases are a match to TRBD1. The CDR3 runs to 16 residues. Trimming removed 4 bases from V and 7 bases from J; junction bases left unmatched: 13. Per the germline V gene, CDR1 is SEHNR and CDR2 is FQNEAQ (reference sequence).

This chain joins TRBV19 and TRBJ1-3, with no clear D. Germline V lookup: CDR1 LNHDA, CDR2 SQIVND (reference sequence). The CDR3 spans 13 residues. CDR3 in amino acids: CASTASSGNTIYF. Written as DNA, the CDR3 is TGTGCTTCAACTGCCAGCTCTGGAAACACCATATATTTT.

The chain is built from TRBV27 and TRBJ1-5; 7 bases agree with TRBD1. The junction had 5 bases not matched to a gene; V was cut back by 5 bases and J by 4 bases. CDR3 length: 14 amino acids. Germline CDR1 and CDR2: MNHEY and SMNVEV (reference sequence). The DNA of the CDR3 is TGTGCCAGCAGTACCACAGGGGTGAATCAGCCCCAGCATTTT. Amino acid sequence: CASSTTGVNQPQHF.

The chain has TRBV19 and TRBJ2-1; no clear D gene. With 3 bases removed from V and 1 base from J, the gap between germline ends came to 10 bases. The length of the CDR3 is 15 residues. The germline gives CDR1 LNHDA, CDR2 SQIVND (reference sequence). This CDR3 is CASSIDGSSYNEQFF. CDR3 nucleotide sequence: TGTGCCAGTAGTATCGACGGGTCGTCCTACAATGAGCAGTTCTTC.

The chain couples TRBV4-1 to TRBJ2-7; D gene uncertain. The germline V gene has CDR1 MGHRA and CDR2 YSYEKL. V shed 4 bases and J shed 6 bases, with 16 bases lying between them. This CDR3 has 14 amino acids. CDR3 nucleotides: TGCGCCAGCAGCCCCCGCCTGGAAGGGATCGAGCAGTACTTC. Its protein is CASSPRLEGIEQYF.

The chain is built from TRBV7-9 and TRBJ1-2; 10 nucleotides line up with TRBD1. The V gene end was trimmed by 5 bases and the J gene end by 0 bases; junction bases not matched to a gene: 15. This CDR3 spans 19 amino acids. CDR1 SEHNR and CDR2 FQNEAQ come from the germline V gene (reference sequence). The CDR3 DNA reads TGTGCCAGCAGCATACCCCCCGGACAGGGGGGGGAAGCTAACTATGGCTACACCTTC. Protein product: CASSIPPGQGGEANYGYTF.

The CDR3 is CASSYSSRPTNEKLFF. The CDR3 DNA reads as TGTGCCAGCAGTTACTCTAGCCGGCCAACTAATGAAAAACTGTTTTTT. V and J are TRBV6-6 and TRBJ1-4; D not certain. In germline, CDR1 is MNHNY, CDR2 SVGAGI (reference sequence). Deletions cut 0 bases from V and 0 bases from J, with 8 bases between. The CDR3 loop spans 16 amino acids.

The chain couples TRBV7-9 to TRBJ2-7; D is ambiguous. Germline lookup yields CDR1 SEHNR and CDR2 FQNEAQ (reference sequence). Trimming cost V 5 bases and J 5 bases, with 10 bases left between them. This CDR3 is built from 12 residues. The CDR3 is CASSRPQNEQYF. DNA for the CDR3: TGTGCCAGCAGCCGACCTCAAAACGAGCAGTACTTC.

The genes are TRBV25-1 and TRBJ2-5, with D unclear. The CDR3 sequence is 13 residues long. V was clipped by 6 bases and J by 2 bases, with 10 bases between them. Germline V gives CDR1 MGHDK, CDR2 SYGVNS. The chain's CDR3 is CASSLDRQETQYF. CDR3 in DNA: TGTGCCAGCAGCTTAGATAGGCAAGAGACCCAGTACTTC.

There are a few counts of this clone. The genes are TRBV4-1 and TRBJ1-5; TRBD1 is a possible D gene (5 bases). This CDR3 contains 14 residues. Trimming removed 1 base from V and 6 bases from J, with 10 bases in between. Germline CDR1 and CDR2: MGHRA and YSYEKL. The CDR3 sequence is CASSQGGVSQPQHF. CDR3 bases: TGCGCCAGCAGCCAAGGGGGGGTTAGTCAGCCCCAGCATTTT.

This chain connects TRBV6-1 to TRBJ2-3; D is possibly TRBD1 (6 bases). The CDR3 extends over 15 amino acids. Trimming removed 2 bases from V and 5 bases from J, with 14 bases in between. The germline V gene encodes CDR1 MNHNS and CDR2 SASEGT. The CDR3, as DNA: TGTGCCAGCAGTGAACGGGACACCCGCGGAGATACGCAGTATTTT. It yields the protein CASSERDTRGDTQYF.

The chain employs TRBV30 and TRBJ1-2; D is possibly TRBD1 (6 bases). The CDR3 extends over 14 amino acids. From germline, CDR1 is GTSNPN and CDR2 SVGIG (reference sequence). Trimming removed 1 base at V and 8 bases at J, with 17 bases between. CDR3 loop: CAWSAGRGLGGYTF. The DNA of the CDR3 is TGTGCCTGGAGTGCAGGCAGGGGCCTAGGGGGCTACACCTTC.

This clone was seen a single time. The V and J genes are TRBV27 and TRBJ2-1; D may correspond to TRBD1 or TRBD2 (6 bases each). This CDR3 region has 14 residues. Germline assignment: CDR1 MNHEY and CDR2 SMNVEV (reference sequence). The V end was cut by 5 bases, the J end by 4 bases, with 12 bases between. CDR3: CASSPGDSYNEQFF. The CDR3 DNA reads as TGTGCCAGCAGTCCAGGGGACTCGTACAATGAGCAGTTCTTC.